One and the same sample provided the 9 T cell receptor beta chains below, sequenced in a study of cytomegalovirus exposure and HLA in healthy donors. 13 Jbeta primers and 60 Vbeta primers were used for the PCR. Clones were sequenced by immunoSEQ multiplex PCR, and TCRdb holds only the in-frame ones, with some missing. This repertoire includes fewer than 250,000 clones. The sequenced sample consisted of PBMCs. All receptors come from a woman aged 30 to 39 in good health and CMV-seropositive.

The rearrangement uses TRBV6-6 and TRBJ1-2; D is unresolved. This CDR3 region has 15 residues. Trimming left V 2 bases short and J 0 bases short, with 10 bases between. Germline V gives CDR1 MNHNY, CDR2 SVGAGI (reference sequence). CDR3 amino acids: CASSYIARANYGYTF. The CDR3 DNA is TGTGCCAGCAGTTACATCGCGCGAGCTAACTATGGCTACACCTTC.

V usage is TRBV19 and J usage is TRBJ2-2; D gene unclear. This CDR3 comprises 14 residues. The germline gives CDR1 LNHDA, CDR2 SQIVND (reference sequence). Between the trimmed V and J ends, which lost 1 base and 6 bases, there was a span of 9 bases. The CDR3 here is CASSIAGIAGELFF. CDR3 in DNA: TGTGCCAGTAGTATAGCCGGTATTGCCGGGGAGCTGTTTTTT. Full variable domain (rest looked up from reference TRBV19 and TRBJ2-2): DGGITQSPKYLFRKEGQNVTLSCEQNLNHDAMYWYRQDPGQGLRLIYYSQIVNDFQKGDIAEGYSVSREKKESFPLTVTSAQKNPTAFYLCASSIAGIAGELFFGEGSRLTVL.

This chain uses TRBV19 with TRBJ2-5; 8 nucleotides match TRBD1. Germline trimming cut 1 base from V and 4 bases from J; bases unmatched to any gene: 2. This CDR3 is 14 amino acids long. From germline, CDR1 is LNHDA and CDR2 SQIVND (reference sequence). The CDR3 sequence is CASSIGRGRETQYF. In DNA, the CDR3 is TGTGCCAGTAGTATAGGCAGGGGGCGAGAGACCCAGTACTTC.

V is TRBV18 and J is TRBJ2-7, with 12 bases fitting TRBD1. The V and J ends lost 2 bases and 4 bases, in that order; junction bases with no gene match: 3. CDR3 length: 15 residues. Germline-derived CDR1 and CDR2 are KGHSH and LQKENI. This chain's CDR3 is CASSPGTGGTYEQYF. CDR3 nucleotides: TGTGCCAGCTCACCAGGGACAGGGGGCACTTACGAGCAGTACTTC.

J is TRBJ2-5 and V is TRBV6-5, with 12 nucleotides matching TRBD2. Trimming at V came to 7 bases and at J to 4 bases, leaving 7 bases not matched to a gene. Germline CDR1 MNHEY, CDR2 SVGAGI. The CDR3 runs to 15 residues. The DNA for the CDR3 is TGTGCCAGCACCTCCCAACTAGCGGGGGGAGAGACCCAGTACTTC. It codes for CASTSQLAGGETQYF.

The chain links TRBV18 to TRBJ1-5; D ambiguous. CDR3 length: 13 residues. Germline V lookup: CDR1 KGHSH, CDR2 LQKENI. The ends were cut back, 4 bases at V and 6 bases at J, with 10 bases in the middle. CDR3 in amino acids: CASSRRGGQPQHF. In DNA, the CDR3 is TGTGCCAGCTCACGACGGGGAGGTCAGCCCCAGCATTTT. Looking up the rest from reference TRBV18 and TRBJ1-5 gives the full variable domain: NAGVMQNPRHLVRRRGQEARLRCSPMKGHSHVYWYRQLPEEGLKFMVYLQKENIIDESGMPKERFSAEFPKEGPSILRIQQVVRGDSAAYFCASSRRGGQPQHFGDGTRLSIL.

This chain's CDR3 is CASSSGRVLNTEAFF. The CDR3 DNA reads as TGTGCCAGCAGTTCGGGCAGGGTATTGAACACTGAAGCTTTCTTT. This chain links TRBV27 with TRBJ1-1; perhaps TRBD1 as D (5 bases). Trimming left V 4 bases short and J 0 bases short, with 12 bases between. The CDR3 is 15 residues long. Germline-derived CDR1 and CDR2 are MNHEY and SMNVEV (reference sequence).

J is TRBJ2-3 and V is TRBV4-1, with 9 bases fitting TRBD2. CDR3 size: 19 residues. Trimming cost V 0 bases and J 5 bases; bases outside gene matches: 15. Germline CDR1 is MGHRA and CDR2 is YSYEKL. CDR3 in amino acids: CASSQERGRSSGTVDTQYF. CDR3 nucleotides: TGCGCCAGCAGCCAAGAAAGGGGGAGATCTAGCGGGACTGTAGATACGCAGTATTTT.

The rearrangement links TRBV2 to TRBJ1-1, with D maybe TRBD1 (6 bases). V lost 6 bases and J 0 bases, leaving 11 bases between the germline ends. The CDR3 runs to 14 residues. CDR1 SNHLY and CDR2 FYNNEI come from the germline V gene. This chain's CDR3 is CASRPTGVNTEAFF. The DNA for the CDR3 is TGTGCCAGCAGACCGACAGGAGTGAACACTGAAGCTTTCTTT.